This TCR beta chain was observed in a study of blood T cell repertoires in COVID-19. This CDR3 region has 14 residues. Germline CDR1 is SGHDT and CDR2 is YYEEEE. Unmatched junction bases numbered 4, after V lost 1 base and J lost 4 bases. The data were produced by immunoSEQ multiplex PCR, yet TCRdb's version contains in-frame clones alone and is incomplete. This sample has 58,000 or so clones, with under 80% found just once. The specimen was peripheral blood. The chain recombines TRBV5-6 with TRBJ2-7; TRBD2 matches at 8 bases. This receptor was taken from a human donor in a cohort sampled during active COVID-19. CDR3 DNA: TGTGCCAGCAGCTTGAGCGGGAGCGTTTACGAGCAGTACTTC. It yields the protein CASSLSGSVYEQYF.